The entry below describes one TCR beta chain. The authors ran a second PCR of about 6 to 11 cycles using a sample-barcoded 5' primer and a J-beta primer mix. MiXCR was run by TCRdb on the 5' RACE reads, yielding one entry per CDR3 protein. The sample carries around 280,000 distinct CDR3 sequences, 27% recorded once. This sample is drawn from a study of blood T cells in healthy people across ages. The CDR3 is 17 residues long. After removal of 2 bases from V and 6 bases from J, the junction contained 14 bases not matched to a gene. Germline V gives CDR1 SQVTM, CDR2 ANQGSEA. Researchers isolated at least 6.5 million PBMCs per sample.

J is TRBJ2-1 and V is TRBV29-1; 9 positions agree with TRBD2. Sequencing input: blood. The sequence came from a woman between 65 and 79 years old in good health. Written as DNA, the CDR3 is TGCAGCGTTGAACTAGCGGGACGGTCGGGGTTGGGCAATGAGCAGTTCTTC. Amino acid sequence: CSVELAGRSGLGNEQFF.